Listed below are T cell receptor beta chains from one sample, sequenced in a study of T cell responses to AZD1222 COVID-19 vaccine. The table came from immunoSEQ multiplex PCR; TCRdb's copy has only in-frame clones and leaves some out. Here the sample spans 140,000 or so clones, just under 95% being singletons. The sample here was peripheral blood, taken after recovery from COVID-19. These TCRs come from an adult who had recovered from COVID-19. The conserved cysteine and the conserved F or W are not part of the CDR3 here.

TRBV9	TRBJ2-3	ASSFNSGTSTDTQY
TRBV11-2	TRBJ2-1	ASSPRLRDEQF
TRBV6-1	TRBJ1-2	ASSELVSEDFYGYT
TRBV3-1/TRBV3-2	TRBJ2-7	ASSQAHYEQY
TRBV18	TRBJ2-7	ASSPREGNSYEQY
TRBV12-5	TRBJ1-1	ASGLEFGGGHREAF
TRBV5-6	TRBJ1-5	ASSPGQADQPQH
TRBV3-1/TRBV3-2	TRBJ2-3	ASSQESDTQY
TRBV16	TRBJ2-3	ASSQQAISTDTQY
TRBV28	TRBJ2-1	ASSYPPRASNNEQF
TRBV5-1	TRBJ2-3	ASSLLVGERTDTQY
TRBV6-5	TRBJ1-1	ASSLGQGNTEAF
TRBV7-2	TRBJ2-1	ASRSPPLNEQF
TRBV27	TRBJ2-7	ASSLLGGLNEQY
TRBV5-1	TRBJ2-5	ASSFGREEWETQY
TRBV29-1	TRBJ1-1	SAVRQGGTEAF
TRBV27	TRBJ2-3	ASRLLGGTDTQY
TRBV9	TRBJ2-7	ASSGGTSGNAYEQY
TRBV30	TRBJ1-4	ASGSTNEKLF
TRBV27	TRBJ2-7	ASSLAVSSYEQY
TRBV4-2	TRBJ2-1	ASSQNPGTSAASSYNEQF
TRBV10-3	TRBJ2-7	AIRGTSGDSYEQY
TRBV15	TRBJ1-2	ATSRASMEGYT
TRBV28	TRBJ1-2	ASSLRETREIYGYT
TRBV7-8	TRBJ1-1	ASSLVAGTTEAF
TRBV6-5	TRBJ2-6	ASRNRASGANVLT
TRBV20-1	TRBJ2-7	SASRGRTGPYEQY
TRBV27	TRBJ1-2	ASSLFGSGRVHGYT
TRBV27	TRBJ2-7	ASSLSPGPLYEQY
TRBV28	TRBJ2-2	ASSHLIAGNTGELF
TRBV18	TRBJ2-2	ASSPRRSQNTGELF
TRBV7-3	TRBJ2-7	ASSPHPSGRTYEQY
TRBV4-2	TRBJ2-7	ASSALAGEYYEQY
TRBV3-1/TRBV3-2	TRBJ1-1	ASSQYHPGQGATEAF
TRBV4-1	TRBJ2-1	ASSQSRGPEQF
TRBV4-1	TRBJ1-2	ASSQERDTLYGYT
TRBV18	TRBJ1-3	ASSPLQGGHAGNTIY
TRBV30	TRBJ1-5	AWTSYSNQPQH
TRBV28	TRBJ2-7	ASSPHSGRSYEQY
TRBV7-3	TRBJ1-1	ASSSGGAGNTEAF
TRBV15	TRBJ2-7	ATSRVLAVEGGEQY
TRBV15	TRBJ2-2	ATSRDMTSAGELF
TRBV19	TRBJ1-1	ASSPVGTEAF
TRBV10-3	TRBJ2-2	ATQVREDTGELF
TRBV30	TRBJ1-5	ASRDRTNNQPQH
TRBV9	TRBJ2-5	ASSVGGWGETQY
TRBV7-6	TRBJ1-1	ASSSSTGTYTEAF
TRBV5-1	TRBJ2-1	ASTPTPDRSGEQF
TRBV11-2	TRBJ1-2	ASSPITGTGLGYT
TRBV19	TRBJ1-1	ASSQTDSQSTEAF
TRBV24-1	TRBJ1-4	ATSQSSEKLF
TRBV9	TRBJ2-2	ASSVEPVSTGELF
TRBV28	TRBJ1-2	ASSFTGTGYGYT
TRBV11-2	TRBJ2-7	ASSLESQRVSHEQY
TRBV21-1	TRBJ2-1	ASINGTSGSQF
TRBV5-1	TRBJ2-2	ASSLAGTGYTGELF
TRBV27	TRBJ1-5	ASSLYAGVGQPQH
TRBV23-1	TRBJ2-2	ASMRVAGAVSGELF
TRBV2	TRBJ2-1	ASENLAGAVEQF